This T cell receptor (beta chain) was captured in a study of T cell clonality in common variable immunodeficiency. About this clone itself: The antigen is undetermined. The read stops 3 residues short of the end of the CDR3; the missing end is completed from the germline J gene.

Data came from immunoSEQ multiplex PCR; TCRdb stores just in-frame clones and leaves some out. The sample presents about 34,000 clones, none singletons. General observations from the study: Fewer deletions and N-nucleotide insertions were reportedly seen in common variable immunodeficiency TCR beta sequences. CVID patient heterogeneity limited repertoire-clinical complication correlations.

The CDR3 runs 15 residues. V was cut by 2 bases and J by 9 bases, with 17 bases left in between. Germline V gene data show CDR1 as MNHNS and CDR2 as SASEGT. The sequenced sample was peripheral blood mononuclear cells. The chain has TRBV6-1 and TRBJ2-1; D perhaps matches TRBD2 (5 bases). The TCR comes from a human donor with common variable immunodeficiency. CDR3 DNA (partial): TGTGCCAGCAGTGAAATTGATCGAACGGCGGGTGAG. Its translation is CASSEIDRTAGE. The whole CDR3 protein reads CASSEIDRTAGEQFF.